A single sample is the source of the 4 T cell receptor beta chains below, sequenced in a study of blood T cell repertoires in COVID-19 (dated by TCRdb to the early 2020s). Library prep was done by the immunoSEQ multiplex PCR assay. This immuneACCESS table, as held by TCRdb, lists in-frame sequences with V and J called but not all clones. Of the missing ones, under half trace to an unresolved V gene in checked studies; the others have no known cause. This sample holds fewer than 300,000 clones; about 89% were observed only once. The ten largest clones add up to around 0.84% of the sample. What was sequenced was peripheral blood. The receptors were sampled from a man aged 25 to 40 with acute or convalescent COVID-19.

This rearrangement joins TRBV5-1 to TRBJ2-7; possibly TRBD1 for D (5 bases). Germline V gives CDR1 SGHRS, CDR2 YFSETQ. The CDR3 totals 13 residues. The V gene lost 0 bases and the J gene lost 6 bases, with 10 bases spanning the gap. The CDR3 region is CASSLDWGGEQYF. The CDR3 DNA reads TGCGCCAGCAGCTTGGATTGGGGCGGCGAGCAGTACTTC. Full variable domain (rest looked up from reference TRBV5-1 and TRBJ2-7): KAGVTQTPRYLIKTRGQQVTLSCSPISGHRSVSWYQQTPGQGLQFLFEYFSETQRNKGNFPGRFSGRQFSNSRSEMNVSTLELGDSALYLCASSLDWGGEQYFGPGTRLTVT.

The rearrangement uses TRBV2 and TRBJ1-5; possibly TRBD1 for D (6 bases). V lost 6 bases, J lost 0 bases, and 12 bases lay in between. Germline lookup yields CDR1 SNHLY and CDR2 FYNNEI. The CDR3 loop spans 15 amino acids. This CDR3 reads CASRQGTYSNQPQHF. CDR3 coding DNA: TGTGCCAGCAGACAGGGAACCTATAGCAATCAGCCCCAGCATTTT.

The genes are TRBV11-2 and TRBJ1-5; a weak D match, TRBD1 (5 bases). CDR1 SGHAT and CDR2 FQNNGV come from the germline V gene. V was clipped by 2 bases and J by 4 bases, with 12 bases between them. This CDR3 is built from 15 residues. The CDR3 DNA reads as TGTGCCAGCAGCTTAACCAGGGCAAATAATCAGCCCCAGCATTTT. Amino acid sequence: CASSLTRANNQPQHF. Based on the CDR3 plus reference TRBV11-2 and TRBJ1-5, the full variable domain is EAGVAQSPRYKIIEKRQSVAFWCNPISGHATLYWYQQILGQGPKLLIQFQNNGVVDDSQLPKDRFSAERLKGVDSTLKIQPAKLEDSAVYLCASSLTRANNQPQHFGDGTRLSIL.

V usage is TRBV28 and J usage is TRBJ2-7; TRBD2 matches 13 bases. The CDR3 spans 15 residues. V dropped 5 bases and J dropped 9; count of bases not matched to a gene: 10. CDR1 and CDR2 from the germline V gene are MDHEN and SYDVKM. The CDR3 spells CASSPRTSGRVGQYF. CDR3 DNA sequence: TGTGCCAGCAGTCCCCGGACTAGCGGGAGAGTTGGGCAGTACTTC.